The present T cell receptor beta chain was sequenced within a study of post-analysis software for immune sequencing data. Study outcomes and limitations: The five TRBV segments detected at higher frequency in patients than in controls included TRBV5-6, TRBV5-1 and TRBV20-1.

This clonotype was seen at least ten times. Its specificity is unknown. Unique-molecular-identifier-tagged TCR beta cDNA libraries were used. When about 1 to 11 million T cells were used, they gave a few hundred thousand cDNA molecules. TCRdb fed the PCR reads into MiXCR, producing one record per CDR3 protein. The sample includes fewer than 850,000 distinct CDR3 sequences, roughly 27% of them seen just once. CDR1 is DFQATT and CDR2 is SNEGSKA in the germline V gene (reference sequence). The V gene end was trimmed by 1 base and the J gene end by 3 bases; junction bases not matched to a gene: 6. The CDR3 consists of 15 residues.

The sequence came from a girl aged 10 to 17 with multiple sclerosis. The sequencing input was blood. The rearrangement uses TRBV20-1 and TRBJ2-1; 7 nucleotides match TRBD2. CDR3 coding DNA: TGCAGTGCTAGAGTAGTCCAGCGGGGCTACAATGAGCAGTTCTTC. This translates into CSARVVQRGYNEQFF.